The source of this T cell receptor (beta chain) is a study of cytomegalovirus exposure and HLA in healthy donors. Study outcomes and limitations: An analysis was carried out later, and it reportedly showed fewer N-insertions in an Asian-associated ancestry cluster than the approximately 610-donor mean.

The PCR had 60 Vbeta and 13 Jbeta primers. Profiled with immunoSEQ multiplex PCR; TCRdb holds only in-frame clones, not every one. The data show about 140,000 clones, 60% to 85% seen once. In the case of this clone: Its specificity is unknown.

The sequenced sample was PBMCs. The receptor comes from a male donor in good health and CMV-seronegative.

CDR3 sequence reads: CASSQFRDRVTDTQYF. CDR3 DNA sequence: TGTGCCAGCAGCCAGTTCCGGGACAGGGTAACAGATACGCAGTATTTT. This chain connects TRBV14 to TRBJ2-3; TRBD1 aligns across 9 bases. The length of the CDR3 is 16 residues. Germline V gene data show CDR1 as SGHDN and CDR2 as FVKESK. V dropped 3 bases and J dropped 3; count of bases not matched to a gene: 7.